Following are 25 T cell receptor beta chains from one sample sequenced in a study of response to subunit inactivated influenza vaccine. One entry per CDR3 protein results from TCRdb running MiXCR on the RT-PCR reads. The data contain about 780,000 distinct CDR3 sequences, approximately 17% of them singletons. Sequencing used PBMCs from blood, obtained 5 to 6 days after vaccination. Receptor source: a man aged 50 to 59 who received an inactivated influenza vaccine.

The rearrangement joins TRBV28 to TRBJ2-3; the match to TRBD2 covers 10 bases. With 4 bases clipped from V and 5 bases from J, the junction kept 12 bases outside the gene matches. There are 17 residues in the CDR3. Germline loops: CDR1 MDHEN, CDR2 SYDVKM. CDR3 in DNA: TGTGCCAGCAGTTCCGGGACTAGCGCCGAGGGCATAGATACGCAGTATTTT. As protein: CASSSGTSAEGIDTQYF. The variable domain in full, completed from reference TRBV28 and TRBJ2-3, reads DVKVTQSSRYLVKRTGEKVFLECVQDMDHENMFWYRQDPGLGLRLIYFSYDVKMKEKGDIPEGYSVSREKKERFSLILESASTNQTSMYLCASSSGTSAEGIDTQYFGPGTRLTVL.

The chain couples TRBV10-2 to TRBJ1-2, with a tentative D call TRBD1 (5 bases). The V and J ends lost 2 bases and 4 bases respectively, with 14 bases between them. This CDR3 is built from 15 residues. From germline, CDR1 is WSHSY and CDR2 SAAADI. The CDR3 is CASSEGVQVGYGYTF. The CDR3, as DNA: TGCGCCAGCAGTGAGGGGGTACAGGTCGGCTATGGCTACACCTTC.

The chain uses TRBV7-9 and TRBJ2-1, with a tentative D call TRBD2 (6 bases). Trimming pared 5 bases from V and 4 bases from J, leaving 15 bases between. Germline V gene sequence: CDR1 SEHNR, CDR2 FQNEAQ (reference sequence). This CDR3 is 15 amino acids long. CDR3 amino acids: CASSITGLFYNEQFF. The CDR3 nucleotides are TGTGCCAGCAGCATTACGGGACTCTTTTACAATGAGCAGTTCTTC.

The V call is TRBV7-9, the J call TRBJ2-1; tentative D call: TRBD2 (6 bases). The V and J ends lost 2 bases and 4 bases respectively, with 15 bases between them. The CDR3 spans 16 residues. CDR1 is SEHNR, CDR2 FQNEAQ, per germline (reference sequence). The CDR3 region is CASSLLSGVKYNEQFF. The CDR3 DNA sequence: TGTGCCAGCAGCTTATTATCGGGAGTCAAATACAATGAGCAGTTCTTC.

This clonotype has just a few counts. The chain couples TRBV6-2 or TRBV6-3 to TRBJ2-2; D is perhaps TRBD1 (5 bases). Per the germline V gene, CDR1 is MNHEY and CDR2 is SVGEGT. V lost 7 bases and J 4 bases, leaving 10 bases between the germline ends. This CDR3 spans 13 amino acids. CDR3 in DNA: TGTGCCAGCAAAAAAGACAGCACCGGGGAGCTGTTTTTT. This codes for CASKKDSTGELFF.

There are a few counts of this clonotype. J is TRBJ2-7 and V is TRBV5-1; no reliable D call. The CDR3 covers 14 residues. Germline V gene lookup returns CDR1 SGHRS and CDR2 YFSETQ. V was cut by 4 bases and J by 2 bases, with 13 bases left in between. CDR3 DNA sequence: TGCGCCAGCAGCCCCCGCGCCAGCCCCTACGAGCAGTACTTC. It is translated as CASSPRASPYEQYF.

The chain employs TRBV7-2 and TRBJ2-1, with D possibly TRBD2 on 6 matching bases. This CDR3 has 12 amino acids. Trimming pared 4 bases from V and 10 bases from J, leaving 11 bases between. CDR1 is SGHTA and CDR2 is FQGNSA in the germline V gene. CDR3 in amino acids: CASSWWGGEQFF. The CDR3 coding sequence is TGTGCCAGCAGCTGGTGGGGAGGCGAGCAGTTCTTC.

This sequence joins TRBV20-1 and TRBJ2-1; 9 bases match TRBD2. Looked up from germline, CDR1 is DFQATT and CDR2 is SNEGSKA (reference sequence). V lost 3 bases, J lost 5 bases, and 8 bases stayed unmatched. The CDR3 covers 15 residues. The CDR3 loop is CSARSGGGAHNEQFF. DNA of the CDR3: TGCAGTGCTAGGTCAGGCGGGGGGGCCCACAATGAGCAGTTCTTC.

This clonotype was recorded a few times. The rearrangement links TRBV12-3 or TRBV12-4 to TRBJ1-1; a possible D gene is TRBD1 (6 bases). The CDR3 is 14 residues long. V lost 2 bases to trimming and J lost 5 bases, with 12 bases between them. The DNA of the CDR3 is TGTGCCAGCAGTTTAATAACAGGGAGTACTGAAGCTTTCTTT. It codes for CASSLITGSTEAFF.

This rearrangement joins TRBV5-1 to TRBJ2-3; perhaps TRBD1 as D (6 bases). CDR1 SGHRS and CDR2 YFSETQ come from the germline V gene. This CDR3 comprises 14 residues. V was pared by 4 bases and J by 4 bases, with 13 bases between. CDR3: CASSGTNRADTQYF. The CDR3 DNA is TGCGCCAGCAGCGGGACAAACAGGGCAGATACGCAGTATTTT.

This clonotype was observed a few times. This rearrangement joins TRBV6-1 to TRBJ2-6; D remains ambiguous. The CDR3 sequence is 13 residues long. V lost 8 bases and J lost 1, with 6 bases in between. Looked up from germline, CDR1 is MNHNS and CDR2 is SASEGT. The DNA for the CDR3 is TGTGCCAGCGCCCTATCTGGGGCCAACGTCCTGACTTTC. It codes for CASALSGANVLTF.

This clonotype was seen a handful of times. CDR3 sequence reads: CASSYPPIRNQPQHF. In DNA, the CDR3 is TGTGCCAGCAGTTACCCACCGATACGCAATCAGCCCCAGCATTTT. The chain joins TRBV6-2 or TRBV6-3 to TRBJ1-5; no definite D call. The CDR3 is 15 amino acids. Germline lookup yields CDR1 MNHEY and CDR2 SVGEGT. V was pared by 2 bases and J by 2 bases, with 10 bases between.

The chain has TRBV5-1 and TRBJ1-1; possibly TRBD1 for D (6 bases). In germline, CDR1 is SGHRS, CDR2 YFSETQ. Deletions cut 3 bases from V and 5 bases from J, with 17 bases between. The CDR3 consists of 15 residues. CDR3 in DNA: TGCGCCAGCAGCTCAGACCGGGACATAACGACTGAAGCTTTCTTT. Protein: CASSSDRDITTEAFF.

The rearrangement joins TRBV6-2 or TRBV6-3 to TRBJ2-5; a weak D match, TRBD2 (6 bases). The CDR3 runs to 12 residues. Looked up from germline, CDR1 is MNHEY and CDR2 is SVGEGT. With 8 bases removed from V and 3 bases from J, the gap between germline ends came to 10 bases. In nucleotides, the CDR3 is TGTGCCAGCCCCACGGGGGAAGAGACCCAGTACTTC. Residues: CASPTGEETQYF.

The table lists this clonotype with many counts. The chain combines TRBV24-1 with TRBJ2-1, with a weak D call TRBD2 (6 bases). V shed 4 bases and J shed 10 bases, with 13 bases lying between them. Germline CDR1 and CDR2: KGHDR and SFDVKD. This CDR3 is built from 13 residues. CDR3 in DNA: TGTGCCACCAGTGAGGGGACTCGCGCGGAGCAGTTCTTC. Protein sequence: CATSEGTRAEQFF.

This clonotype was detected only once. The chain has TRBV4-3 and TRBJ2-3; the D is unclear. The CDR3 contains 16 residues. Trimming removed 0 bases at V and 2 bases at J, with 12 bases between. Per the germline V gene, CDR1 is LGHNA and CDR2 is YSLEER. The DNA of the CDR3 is TGCGCCAGCAGCCAAGATCCGAAGGTCAACACAGATACGCAGTATTTT. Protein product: CASSQDPKVNTDTQYF.

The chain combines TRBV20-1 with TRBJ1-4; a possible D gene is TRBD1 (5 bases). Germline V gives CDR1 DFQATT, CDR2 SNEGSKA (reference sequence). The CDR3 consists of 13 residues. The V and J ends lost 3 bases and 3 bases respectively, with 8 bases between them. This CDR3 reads CSASEGPNEKLFF. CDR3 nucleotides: TGCAGTGCTAGTGAGGGACCTAATGAAAAACTGTTTTTT.

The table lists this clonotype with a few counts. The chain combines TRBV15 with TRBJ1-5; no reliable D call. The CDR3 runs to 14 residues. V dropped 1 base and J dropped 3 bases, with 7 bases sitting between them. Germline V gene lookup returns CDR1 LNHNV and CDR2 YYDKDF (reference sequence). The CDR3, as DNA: TGTGCCACCAGCAGAGGCGAGCTCAATCAGCCCCAGCATTTT. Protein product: CATSRGELNQPQHF.

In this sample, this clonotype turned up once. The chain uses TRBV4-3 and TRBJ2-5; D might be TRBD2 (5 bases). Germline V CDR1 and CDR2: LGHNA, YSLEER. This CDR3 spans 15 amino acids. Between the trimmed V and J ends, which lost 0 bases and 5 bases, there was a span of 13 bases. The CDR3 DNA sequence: TGCGCCAGCAGCCAAGAGTTCGGTACGGGGGAGACCCAGTACTTC. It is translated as CASSQEFGTGETQYF.

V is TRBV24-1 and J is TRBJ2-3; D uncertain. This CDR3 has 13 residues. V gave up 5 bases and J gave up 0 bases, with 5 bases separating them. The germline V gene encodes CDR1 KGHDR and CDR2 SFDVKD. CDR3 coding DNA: TGTGCCACCAGTGTTCAAAGCACAGATACGCAGTATTTT. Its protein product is CATSVQSTDTQYF.

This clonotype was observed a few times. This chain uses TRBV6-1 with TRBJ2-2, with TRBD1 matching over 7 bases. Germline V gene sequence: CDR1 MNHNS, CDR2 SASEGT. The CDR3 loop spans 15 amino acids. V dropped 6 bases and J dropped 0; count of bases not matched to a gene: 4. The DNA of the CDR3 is TGTGCCAGCAGACGACAGGGAGCGAACACCGGGGAGCTGTTTTTT. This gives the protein CASRRQGANTGELFF.

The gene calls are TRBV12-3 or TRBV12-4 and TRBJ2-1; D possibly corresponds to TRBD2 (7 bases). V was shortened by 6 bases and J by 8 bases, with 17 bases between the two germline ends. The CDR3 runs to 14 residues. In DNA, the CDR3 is TGTGCCAGCAGGCGGGGGCCGGGCGGTTATGAGCAGTTCTTC. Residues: CASRRGPGGYEQFF.

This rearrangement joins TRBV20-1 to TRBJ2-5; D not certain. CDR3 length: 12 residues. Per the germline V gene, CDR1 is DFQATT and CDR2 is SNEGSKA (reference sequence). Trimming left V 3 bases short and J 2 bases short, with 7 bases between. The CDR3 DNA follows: TGCAGTGCTAGTTGGGCTCAAGAGACCCAGTACTTC. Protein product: CSASWAQETQYF.

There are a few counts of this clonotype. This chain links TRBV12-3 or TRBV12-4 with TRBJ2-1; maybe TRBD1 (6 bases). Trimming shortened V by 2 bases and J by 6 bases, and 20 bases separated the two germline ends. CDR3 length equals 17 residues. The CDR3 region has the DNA TGTGCCAGCAGTTTAACAGCCGGGACACCCCTGGGCAATGAGCAGTTCTTC. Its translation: CASSLTAGTPLGNEQFF.

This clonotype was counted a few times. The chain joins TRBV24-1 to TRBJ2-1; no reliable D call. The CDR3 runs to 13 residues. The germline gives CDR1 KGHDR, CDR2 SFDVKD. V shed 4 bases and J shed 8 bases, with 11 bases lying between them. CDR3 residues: CATSDTGRYEQFF. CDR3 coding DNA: TGTGCCACCAGTGACACTGGCCGGTATGAGCAGTTCTTC.